This T cell receptor beta chain derives from a study of cytomegalovirus exposure and HLA in healthy donors. Germline CDR1 is SGHRS and CDR2 is YFSETQ. Germline trimming cut 0 bases from V and 2 bases from J; bases unmatched to any gene: 2. This CDR3 is built from 15 residues. Broader study findings: Published work reported that the classifier diagnosed cytomegalovirus status with high specificity and sensitivity. Earlier results showed most TCR beta V segments being productive about 90% or about 30% of the time. In a later analysis, CMV-associated beta chains were mostly HLA-associated, it appeared.

Concerning this clone: Antigen specificity is unknown.

13 Jbeta primers and 60 Vbeta primers were used for the PCR. The data were produced by immunoSEQ multiplex PCR, yet TCRdb's version contains in-frame clones alone and is incomplete. The sample comprises over 110,000 clones, approximately 78% of which are singletons, and roughly 2.4% rests with the top ten. This clonotype was sampled from a woman younger than 30 in good health and CMV-seropositive. Sequenced sample: PBMCs. The rearrangement uses TRBV5-1 and TRBJ1-3, with 7 bases identical to TRBD1. CDR3: CASSLVTGAGNTIYF. The CDR3 DNA is TGCGCCAGCAGCTTGGTTACAGGGGCTGGAAACACCATATATTTT.